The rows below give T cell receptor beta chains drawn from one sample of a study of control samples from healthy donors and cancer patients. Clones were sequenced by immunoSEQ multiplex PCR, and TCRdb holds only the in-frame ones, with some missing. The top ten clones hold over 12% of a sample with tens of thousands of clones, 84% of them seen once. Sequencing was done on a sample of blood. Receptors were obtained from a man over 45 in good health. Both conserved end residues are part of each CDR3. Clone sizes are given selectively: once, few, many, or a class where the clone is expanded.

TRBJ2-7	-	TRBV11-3	CATSPSSQDEQYF
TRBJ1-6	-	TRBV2	CASSRSLGTGNNSPLHF
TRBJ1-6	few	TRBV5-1	CASSPGQGTLHF
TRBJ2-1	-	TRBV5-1	CASRSGGKGTSVDEQFF
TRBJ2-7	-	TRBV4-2	CASSQSRGTSGTWGPPSSYEQYF
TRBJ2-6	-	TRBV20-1	CSASIPGANVLTF
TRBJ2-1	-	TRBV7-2	CASSSLAGPYNEQFF
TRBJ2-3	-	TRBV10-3	CAIRDDRVGTDTQYF
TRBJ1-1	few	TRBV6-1	CASSEVGETEAFF
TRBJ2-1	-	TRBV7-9	CASSLGPSGRLNEQFF
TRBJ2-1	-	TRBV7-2	CASSFVGRARNEQFF
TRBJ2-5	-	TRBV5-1	CASSLYPGTGETQYF
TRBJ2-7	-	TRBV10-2	CASSEDRGFYEQYF
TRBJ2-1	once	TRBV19	CASSIPTTSGNNEQFF
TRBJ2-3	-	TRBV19	CASSIGGTDTQYF
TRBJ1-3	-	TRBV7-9	CASSSYPPGNTIYF